One and the same sample provided the 21 T cell receptor beta chains below, sequenced in a study of shared clonotypes between healthy human individuals. Sequenced by immunoSEQ multiplex PCR; TCRdb stores in-frame clones only, minus some. The sample lists approximately 500,000 clones; about 96% were seen once. What was sequenced was naive CD4+ T cells sorted from blood. As to subset: CD45RA+ positively selected. Source of these receptors: a woman in her twenties or thirties in good health.

V usage is TRBV28 and J usage is TRBJ2-1, with TRBD2 matching over 9 bases. The CDR3 has 13 amino acids. Germline loops: CDR1 MDHEN, CDR2 SYDVKM. V dropped 3 bases and J dropped 8; count of bases not matched to a gene: 2. CDR3 loop: CASSLVAGDEQFF. In DNA form, the CDR3 reads TGTGCCAGCAGTTTGGTAGCGGGAGATGAGCAGTTCTTC.

J is TRBJ2-3 and V is TRBV2; D perhaps matches TRBD2 (6 bases). Germline V CDR1 and CDR2: SNHLY, FYNNEI. Trimming took off 8 bases at V and 6 bases at J, with 12 bases between the two ends. CDR3 size: 12 residues. The CDR3 region has the DNA TGTGCCAGCCGACTAGAGGTCGATACGCAGTATTTT. Translated, it gives CASRLEVDTQYF.

In nucleotides, the CDR3 is TGTGCCAGCACCGACCCCGGGGGTACAGATACGCAGTATTTT. The encoded protein is CASTDPGGTDTQYF. The chain carries TRBV6-6 and TRBJ2-3; D is possibly TRBD2 (6 bases). CDR1 is MNHNY, CDR2 SVGAGI, per germline (reference sequence). The V end lost 7 bases, the J end lost 3 bases, and 14 bases lay between the germline ends. CDR3 size: 14 residues.

The V and J genes are TRBV5-1 and TRBJ2-1, with TRBD2 matching over 14 bases. The CDR3 is 16 amino acids. In germline, CDR1 is SGHRS, CDR2 YFSETQ. After removal of 4 bases from V and 8 bases from J, the junction contained 8 bases not matched to a gene. In DNA, the CDR3 is TGCGCCAGCAGCCCGGGGACTAGCGGGAGAGGTGATGAGCAGTTCTTC. Its translation is CASSPGTSGRGDEQFF.

CDR3: CASSIDSSRNQPQHF. The CDR3 DNA sequence: TGTGCCAGTAGTATAGATAGTTCCCGCAATCAGCCCCAGCATTTT. The genes are TRBV19 and TRBJ1-5; D is uncertain. CDR1 is LNHDA, CDR2 SQIVND, per germline (reference sequence). This CDR3 is 15 amino acids long. Trimming took off 0 bases at V and 2 bases at J, with 8 bases between the two ends.

The CDR3 DNA follows: TGTGCCAGCAACTACGGGAGCTTCACTGAAGCTTTCTTT. Encoded protein: CASNYGSFTEAFF. V gene TRBV6-5 combines with J gene TRBJ1-1; D is undetermined. V gave up 7 bases and J gave up 4 bases, with 13 bases separating them. The germline V gene has CDR1 MNHEY and CDR2 SVGAGI. This CDR3 is 13 amino acids long.

The chain joins TRBV9 to TRBJ2-7; D gene uncertain. Germline-derived CDR1 and CDR2 are SGDLS and YYNGEE. The CDR3 has 15 residues. V gave up 4 bases and J gave up 2 bases, with 16 bases separating them. The CDR3 sequence is CASSPSKLFTYEQYF. In DNA form, the CDR3 reads TGTGCCAGCAGCCCCAGCAAATTATTCACCTACGAGCAGTACTTC.

The chain couples TRBV28 to TRBJ2-7, with TRBD1 identical over 7 bases. The CDR3 totals 12 residues. The trim removed 8 bases at V and 1 base at J, leaving 2 bases unmatched. Germline CDR1 reads MDHEN; CDR2 reads SYDVKM. CDR3 DNA: TGTGCCAGCCTGACAGGGTCCTACGAGCAGTACTTC. It encodes CASLTGSYEQYF.

The chain joins TRBV27 to TRBJ2-3; D possibly corresponds to TRBD2 (7 bases). V lost 0 bases and J lost 4, with 17 bases in between. CDR3 length: 17 residues. CDR1 and CDR2 from the germline V gene are MNHEY and SMNVEV (reference sequence). CDR3 sequence reads: CASSLSGRGGGADTQYF. The CDR3 DNA sequence: TGTGCCAGCAGTTTATCGGGAAGGGGGGGAGGCGCAGATACGCAGTATTTT.

To note about this clone: Other nucleotide sequences from this sample produce the same CDR3. J is TRBJ1-2 and V is TRBV5-1; D not resolved. V was shortened by 0 bases and J by 0 bases, with 6 bases between the two germline ends. Germline values: CDR1 SGHRS, CDR2 YFSETQ. This CDR3 spans 14 amino acids. CDR3 in DNA: TGCGCCAGCAGCTTGGTTTCGGCTAACTATGGCTACACCTTC. Translating gives CASSLVSANYGYTF.

CDR3 amino acids: CASSLGAGGGLEQFF. CDR3 bases: TGTGCCAGCAGCTTAGGGGCAGGGGGAGGGCTTGAGCAGTTCTTC. The chain couples TRBV11-2 to TRBJ2-1; D might be TRBD1 or TRBD2, each matching 7 bases. Germline V gene sequence: CDR1 SGHAT, CDR2 FQNNGV. With 1 base removed from V and 9 bases from J, the gap between germline ends came to 16 bases. This CDR3 contains 15 residues.

This clone was recorded once. This sequence joins TRBV18 and TRBJ2-3; possibly TRBD2 for D (7 bases). This CDR3 has 17 amino acids. Germline lookup yields CDR1 KGHSH and CDR2 LQKENI. Trimming stripped 0 bases from V and 2 bases from J, with 15 bases between. CDR3 residues: CASSPPRGGPYTDTQYF. The CDR3 nucleotides read TGTGCCAGCTCACCACCGAGGGGGGGCCCATACACAGATACGCAGTATTTT.

Details on this clone: Other DNA sequences in this sample translate to the same CDR3. The rearrangement joins TRBV7-9 to TRBJ2-2; a weak D match, TRBD2 (7 bases). Trimming took off 5 bases at V and 6 bases at J, with 13 bases between the two ends. The length of the CDR3 is 14 residues. The germline CDR1 and CDR2 sequences are SEHNR and FQNEAQ (reference sequence). The CDR3, as DNA: TGTGCCAGCAGCCCACCGGGGGGCGCCGGGGAGCTGTTTTTT. It codes for CASSPPGGAGELFF.

The V and J genes are TRBV28 and TRBJ2-4, with D uncertain. Germline CDR1 reads MDHEN; CDR2 reads SYDVKM. V dropped 6 bases and J dropped 0 bases, with 12 bases sitting between them. The CDR3 has 15 amino acids. The CDR3 nucleotides are TGTGCCAGCAGCCCCCCCGCTCTAGCCAAAAACATTCAGTACTTC. It specifies CASSPPALAKNIQYF.

The chain is built from TRBV19 and TRBJ2-7; the D is unclear. The CDR3 totals 17 residues. Germline CDR1 is LNHDA and CDR2 is SQIVND (reference sequence). V was clipped by 3 bases and J by 0 bases, with 18 bases between them. CDR3 bases: TGTGCCAGTAGTATGTCGGCTGGCTCATACGTCTCCTACGAGCAGTACTTC. Translated, it gives CASSMSAGSYVSYEQYF. Full variable domain (rest looked up from reference TRBV19 and TRBJ2-7): DGGITQSPKYLFRKEGQNVTLSCEQNLNHDAMYWYRQDPGQGLRLIYYSQIVNDFQKGDIAEGYSVSREKKESFPLTVTSAQKNPTAFYLCASSMSAGSYVSYEQYFGPGTRLTVT.

V is TRBV5-1 and J is TRBJ2-7; 15 nucleotides line up with TRBD2. V lost 1 base, J lost 6 bases, and 2 bases stayed unmatched. CDR3 length: 15 residues. Germline values: CDR1 SGHRS, CDR2 YFSETQ. CDR3 protein: CASSLMGLAGGEQYF. The CDR3 region has the DNA TGCGCCAGCAGCTTGATGGGACTAGCGGGAGGCGAGCAGTACTTC.

This clone was detected once. The V and J genes are TRBV19 and TRBJ1-2, with 7 bases lining up with TRBD1. V was clipped by 4 bases and J by 8 bases; unmatched bases: 1. The germline V gene has CDR1 LNHDA and CDR2 SQIVND (reference sequence). The CDR3 runs 11 residues. In nucleotides, the CDR3 is TGTGCCAGTAGTACAGGGGGGGGCTACACCTTC. Its protein is CASSTGGGYTF.

This clone was seen a single time. The V gene is TRBV28, the J gene TRBJ1-5; D may be TRBD1 (6 bases). The CDR3 has 20 amino acids. The V gene's germline CDR1 is MDHEN and CDR2 SYDVKM. V gave up 2 bases and J gave up 0 bases, with 23 bases separating them. Here the CDR3 reads CASSLVTRDTPSLSNQPQHF. For the CDR3, the DNA is TGTGCCAGCAGTTTAGTAACCCGGGACACCCCCAGCCTTAGCAATCAGCCCCAGCATTTT.

This clone was seen only once. The chain is built from TRBV7-2 and TRBJ2-5, with D possibly TRBD1 on 6 matching bases. Trimming cost V 3 bases and J 5 bases, with 10 bases left between them. Germline V CDR1 and CDR2: SGHTA, FQGNSA. This CDR3 comprises 13 residues. The chain's CDR3 is CASSFRRGETQYF. Here the CDR3 DNA reads TGTGCCAGCAGCTTTAGAAGGGGGGAGACCCAGTACTTC.

This chain connects TRBV18 to TRBJ2-6; possible D gene TRBD2, 5 bases. Trimming removed 0 bases at V and 2 bases at J, with 8 bases between. The germline V gene encodes CDR1 KGHSH and CDR2 LQKENI. The CDR3 has 16 residues. The CDR3 is CASSPPLGAGANVLTF. DNA for the CDR3: TGTGCCAGCTCACCACCTTTGGGAGCTGGGGCCAACGTCCTGACTTTC. Drawing the rest from reference TRBV18 and TRBJ2-6, the complete variable domain is NAGVMQNPRHLVRRRGQEARLRCSPMKGHSHVYWYRQLPEEGLKFMVYLQKENIIDESGMPKERFSAEFPKEGPSILRIQQVVRGDSAAYFCASSPPLGAGANVLTFGAGSRLTVL.

The V call is TRBV5-5, the J call TRBJ1-5; no reliable D call. The germline gives CDR1 SGHKS, CDR2 YYEKEE (reference sequence). The CDR3 runs to 15 residues. V lost 0 bases to trimming and J lost 6 bases, with 13 bases between them. CDR3 bases: TGTGCCAGCAGCTTGGGGCTCCCTCAAGGTCAGCCCCAGCATTTT. Protein sequence: CASSLGLPQGQPQHF.